This T cell receptor beta chain was identified during a study of identifying expanded T cells in peripheral blood. Notes on the study in general: Across healthy donors, higher total template counts meant significantly greater approximately two-week count variance. Differentially abundant clones: roughly 1.2 between replicates, 16.4 at 2 to 3 weeks, over 18 at four.

Some clones are missing from TCRdb's copy, which holds only in-frame ones; the method was immunoSEQ multiplex PCR. The table has 60,000 or so clones, about 80% seen once. Germline V gene lookup returns CDR1 SGHVS and CDR2 FQNEAQ. CDR3 length equals 16 residues. J lost 5 bases, V lost 5 bases, and 8 bases had no gene match. Note on this clone: The antigen is unknown.

Collection occurred without any documented infections or immune events in donors. The receptor was isolated from a person aged 18 to 75 in good health. Sequencing was done on a sample of blood. The chain links TRBV7-8 to TRBJ2-5; TRBD2 aligns across 13 bases. The CDR3 is CASSQTSGRAAETQYF. As DNA, the CDR3 is TGTGCCAGCAGCCAAACTAGCGGGAGGGCCGCGGAGACCCAGTACTTC.